These 15 T cell receptor beta chains came from one sample sequenced in a study of T cell responses to AZD1222 COVID-19 vaccine. Assay: immunoSEQ multiplex PCR; the TCRdb copy retains only in-frame clones and omits some. The table shows some 110,000 clones, with 90% occurring only once. Material: peripheral blood, obtained on day 0 of AZD1222 vaccination. Source of these receptors: an adult in good health.

This clone was seen more than once but under ten times. The J gene is TRBJ1-6, the V gene TRBV3-1 (or the pseudogene TRBV3-2), with D tentatively TRBD1 (5 bases). Germline V CDR1 and CDR2: LGHDT, YNNKEL (reference sequence). The CDR3 loop spans 13 amino acids. Between the trimmed V and J ends, which lost 5 bases and 8 bases, there was a span of 10 bases. CDR3 coding DNA: TGTGCCAGCAGCTCAAGAGGGGATTCACCCCTCCACTTT. Amino acid sequence: CASSSRGDSPLHF.

The chain combines TRBV5-6 with TRBJ1-6; possible D gene TRBD1, 6 bases. This CDR3 comprises 16 residues. Germline V lookup: CDR1 SGHDT, CDR2 YYEEEE. V was clipped by 0 bases and J by 6 bases, with 13 bases between them. CDR3 nucleotide sequence: TGTGCCAGCAGCTTGGGTGGTCCAGGGGCTAATTCACCCCTCCACTTT. It is translated as CASSLGGPGANSPLHF.

This clone was observed a single time. The V gene is TRBV7-9, the J gene TRBJ2-5; tentatively, D is TRBD2 (6 bases). The CDR3 consists of 14 residues. CDR1 SEHNR and CDR2 FQNEAQ come from the germline V gene (reference sequence). V gave up 5 bases and J gave up 9 bases, with 19 bases separating them. The CDR3 nucleotides are TGTGCCAGCAGCGGGGGACTTGAAGGTGGGGCCCAGTACTTC. It translates to CASSGGLEGGAQYF.

The CDR3 loop reads CAISAGNFGYEQYF. CDR3 DNA: TGTGCCATCAGCGCGGGCAACTTCGGCTACGAGCAGTACTTC. The chain links TRBV10-3 to TRBJ2-7; D might be TRBD2 (5 bases). There are 14 residues in the CDR3. Trimming pared 6 bases from V and 3 bases from J, leaving 15 bases between. From germline, CDR1 is ENHRY and CDR2 SYGVKD.

The rearrangement links TRBV4-1 to TRBJ1-1; D is unclear. The germline gives CDR1 MGHRA, CDR2 YSYEKL. The CDR3 length is 15 residues. Trimming took 0 bases from V and 0 from J, leaving 8 bases between them. CDR3: CASSQERQMNTEAFF. CDR3 coding DNA: TGCGCCAGCAGCCAAGAAAGGCAGATGAACACTGAAGCTTTCTTT.

The chain uses TRBV9 and TRBJ2-5; perhaps D is TRBD1 or TRBD2 (5 bases each). CDR1 is SGDLS, CDR2 YYNGEE, per germline. Deletions cut 2 bases from V and 10 bases from J, with 9 bases between. The CDR3 length is 11 residues. CDR3 residues: CASSVGTVQYF. The CDR3 DNA reads as TGTGCCAGCAGCGTCGGGACGGTCCAGTACTTC.

V gene TRBV4-1 combines with J gene TRBJ2-4, with D possibly being TRBD1 (6 bases). This CDR3 is built from 18 residues. Germline V lookup: CDR1 MGHRA, CDR2 YSYEKL. V was pared by 3 bases and J by 7 bases, with 25 bases between. CDR3 DNA sequence: TGCGCCAGCAGCCAGATCCGACAAGTTGGGGGCCGATCGAACATTCAGTACTTC. Translated, it gives CASSQIRQVGGRSNIQYF.

The chain carries TRBV7-8 and TRBJ2-3; D is uncertain. V lost 2 bases to trimming and J lost 0 bases, with 3 bases between them. Germline-derived CDR1 and CDR2 are SGHVS and FQNEAQ. The CDR3 has 13 residues. CDR3 amino acids: CASSLFSTDTQYF. Written as DNA, the CDR3 is TGTGCCAGCAGCTTATTCAGCACAGATACGCAGTATTTT.

This rearrangement joins TRBV24-1 to TRBJ2-7; D might be TRBD2 (6 bases). V gave up 9 bases and J gave up 3 bases, with 11 bases separating them. CDR3 length equals 12 residues. CDR1 and CDR2 from the germline V gene are KGHDR and SFDVKD. CDR3 bases: TGTGCCACCCCCACCGGGAGCTACGAGCAGTACTTC. Translating it yields CATPTGSYEQYF.

The chain recombines TRBV6-2 or TRBV6-3 with TRBJ1-6; 7 nucleotides line up with TRBD1. This CDR3 spans 15 amino acids. Trimming took 5 bases from V and 5 from J; bases not matched to a gene: 6. Germline assignment: CDR1 MNHEY and CDR2 SVGEGT. The CDR3 DNA is TGTGCCAGCAGTCAACGACAGGGAGATAATTCACCCCTCCACTTT. This gives the protein CASSQRQGDNSPLHF.

This clone was counted once. The chain recombines TRBV7-2 with TRBJ1-2, with D maybe TRBD1 (5 bases). The CDR3 sequence is 15 residues long. Trimming left V 1 base short and J 6 bases short, with 15 bases between. Germline V gene lookup returns CDR1 SGHTA and CDR2 FQGNSA. In DNA form, the CDR3 reads TGTGCCAGCAGCTTAGGAAATTACAGGATTGATGGCTACACCTTC. Translation: CASSLGNYRIDGYTF.

This chain joins TRBV11-2 and TRBJ1-1, with a weak D call TRBD1 (5 bases). V was pared by 2 bases and J by 6 bases, with 10 bases between. The V gene's germline CDR1 is SGHAT and CDR2 FQNNGV. This CDR3 contains 13 residues. CDR3 nucleotide sequence: TGTGCCAGCAGCTTAACGGGGGGTCCTGAAGCTTTCTTT. This codes for CASSLTGGPEAFF.

The rearrangement uses TRBV29-1 and TRBJ1-4, with D unresolved. This CDR3 spans 12 amino acids. The germline CDR1 and CDR2 sequences are SQVTM and ANQGSEA. Trimming removed 5 bases from V and 8 bases from J, with 12 bases in between. CDR3 nucleotides: TGCAGCGTTAGCCCCGAAAGGGAAAAACTGTTTTTT. It codes for CSVSPEREKLFF.

This clone was seen a handful of times. The chain employs TRBV6-6 and TRBJ2-1; the match to TRBD1 covers 8 bases. In germline, CDR1 is MNHNY, CDR2 SVGAGI (reference sequence). V lost 8 bases and J lost 7; bases outside the gene matches: 4. This CDR3 has 12 residues. CDR3 sequence: CASQGAGNEQFF. Written as DNA, the CDR3 is TGTGCCAGCCAGGGGGCCGGGAATGAGCAGTTCTTC.

This chain joins TRBV19 and TRBJ2-1, with D possibly matching TRBD2 (6 bases). The CDR3 is made up of 14 amino acids. Trimming pared 2 bases from V and 8 bases from J, leaving 13 bases between. Germline V gives CDR1 LNHDA, CDR2 SQIVND (reference sequence). The DNA of the CDR3 is TGTGCCAGTAGTATAAGGCGGGAAACCTATGAGCAGTTCTTC. Residues: CASSIRRETYEQFF.